The text below deals with one T cell receptor beta chain. The source of the sample is a study of molecular identifiers for immune sequencing clone quantification. CDR3 length equals 10 residues. Between the trimmed V and J ends, which lost 3 bases and 11 bases, there was a span of 4 bases. From the PCR reads, TCRdb called clonotypes with MiXCR, one entry per CDR3 protein. This table has over 100,000 distinct CDR3 sequences, less than 35% appearing once. Sorting isolated naive CD8 T cells as CD8+CD4-CCR7+CD45RA+ events. Sequencing input: naive CD8+ T cells from blood, with Jurkat cell RNA spiked in. Noted subset: FACS-sorted CD8+CD4-CCR7+CD45RA+ naive T cells. This chain links TRBV12-3 or TRBV12-4 with TRBJ2-2; no firm D call. The receptor was isolated from a human donor in good health. Some libraries in this study had Jurkat cell RNA spiked in. CDR3 in DNA: TGTGCCAGCAGTTTCAACGAGCTGTTTTTT. Amino acids: CASSFNELFF.